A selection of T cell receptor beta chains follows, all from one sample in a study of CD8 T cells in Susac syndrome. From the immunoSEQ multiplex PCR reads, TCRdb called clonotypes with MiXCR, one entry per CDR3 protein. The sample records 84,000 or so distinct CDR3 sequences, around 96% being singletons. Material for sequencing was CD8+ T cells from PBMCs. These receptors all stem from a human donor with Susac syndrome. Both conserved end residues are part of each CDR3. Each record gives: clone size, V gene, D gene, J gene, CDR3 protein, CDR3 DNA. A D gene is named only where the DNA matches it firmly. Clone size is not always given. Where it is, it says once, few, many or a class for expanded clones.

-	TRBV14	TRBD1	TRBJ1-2	CASSQDYRTGGNYTF	TGTGCCAGCAGCCAAGATTATCGGACAGGGGGGAACTACACCTTC
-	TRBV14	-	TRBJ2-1	CASSHGAGQFF	TGTGCCAGCAGCCATGGTGCGGGGCAGTTCTTC
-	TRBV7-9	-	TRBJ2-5	CASSLPGESETQYF	TGTGCCAGCAGCCTACCGGGGGAGTCGGAGACCCAGTACTTC
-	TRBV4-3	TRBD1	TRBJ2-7	CASSQRGTGRDEQYF	TGCGCCAGCAGCCAACGGGGGACAGGGAGAGACGAGCAGTACTTC
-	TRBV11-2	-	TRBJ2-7	CASLQGGDEQYF	TGTGCCAGCCTACAAGGCGGGGACGAGCAGTACTTC
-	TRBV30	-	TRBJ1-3	CAWTVVDGNTIYF	TGTGCCTGGACAGTGGTAGACGGAAACACCATATATTTT
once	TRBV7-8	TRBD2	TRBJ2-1	CASSYPSGGMGYEQFF	TGTGCCAGCAGCTACCCTAGCGGGGGGATGGGCTATGAGCAGTTCTTC
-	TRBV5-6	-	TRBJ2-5	CASRGAGETQYF	TGTGCCAGCAGGGGGGCCGGAGAGACCCAGTACTTC
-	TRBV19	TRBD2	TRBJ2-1	CASSMAGTSDEQFF	TGTGCCAGTAGTATGGCCGGGACTAGCGATGAGCAGTTCTTC
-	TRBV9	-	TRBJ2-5	CASSAPLDTDPETQYF	TGTGCCAGCAGCGCCCCCCTGGACACCGATCCGGAGACCCAGTACTTC
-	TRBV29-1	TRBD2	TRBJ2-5	CSAASQRGPQETQYF	TGCAGCGCGGCGAGTCAGCGGGGGCCTCAAGAGACCCAGTACTTC
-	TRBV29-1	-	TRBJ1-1	CSVDGTGVTEAFF	TGCAGCGTTGATGGTACGGGAGTCACTGAAGCTTTCTTT